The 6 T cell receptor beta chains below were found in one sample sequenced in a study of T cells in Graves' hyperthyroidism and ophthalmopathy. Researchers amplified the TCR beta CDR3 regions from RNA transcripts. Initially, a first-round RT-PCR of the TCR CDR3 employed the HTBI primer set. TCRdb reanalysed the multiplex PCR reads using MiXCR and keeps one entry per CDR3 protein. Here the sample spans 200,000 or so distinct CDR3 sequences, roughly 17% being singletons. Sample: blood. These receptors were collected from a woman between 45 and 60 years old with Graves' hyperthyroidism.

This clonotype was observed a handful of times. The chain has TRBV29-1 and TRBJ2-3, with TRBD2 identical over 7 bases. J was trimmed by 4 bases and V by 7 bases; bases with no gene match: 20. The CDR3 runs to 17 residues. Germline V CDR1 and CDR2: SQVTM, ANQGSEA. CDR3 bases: TGCAGCGGTTCGGGTTCTGGGACTACCTTTTTTCCAGATACGCAGTATTTT. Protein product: CSGSGSGTTFFPDTQYF.

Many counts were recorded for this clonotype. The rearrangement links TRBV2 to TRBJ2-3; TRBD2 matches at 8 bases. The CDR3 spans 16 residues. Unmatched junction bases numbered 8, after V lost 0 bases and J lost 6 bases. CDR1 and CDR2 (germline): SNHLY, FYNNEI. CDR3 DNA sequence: TGTGCCAGCAGTGAAGCGCTATTAGCGGGACCGGATACGCAGTATTTT. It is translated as CASSEALLAGPDTQYF.

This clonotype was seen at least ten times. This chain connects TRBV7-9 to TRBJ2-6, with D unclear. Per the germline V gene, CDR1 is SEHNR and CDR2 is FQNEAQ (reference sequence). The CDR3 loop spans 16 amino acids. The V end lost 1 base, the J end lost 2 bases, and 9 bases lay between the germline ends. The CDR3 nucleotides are TGTGCCAGCAGCTTAGTTCCAGGTCCTGGGGCCAACGTCCTGACTTTC. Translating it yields CASSLVPGPGANVLTF. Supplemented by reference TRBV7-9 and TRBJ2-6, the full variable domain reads DTGVSQNPRHKITKRGQNVTFRCDPISEHNRLYWYRQTLGQGPEFLTYFQNEAQLEKSRLLSDRFSAERPKGSFSTLEIQRTEQGDSAMYLCASSLVPGPGANVLTFGAGSRLTVL.

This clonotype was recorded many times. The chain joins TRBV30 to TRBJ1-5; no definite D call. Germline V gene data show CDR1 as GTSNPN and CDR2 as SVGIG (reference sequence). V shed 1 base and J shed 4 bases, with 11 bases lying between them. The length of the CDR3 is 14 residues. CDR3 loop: CAWSESVTNQPQHF. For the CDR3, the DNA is TGTGCCTGGAGTGAGTCAGTGACTAATCAGCCCCAGCATTTT.

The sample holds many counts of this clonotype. The CDR3 loop is CSASREMGTDTQYF. The CDR3 bases are TGCAGTGCTAGTCGGGAGATGGGCACAGATACGCAGTATTTT. V gene TRBV20-1 combines with J gene TRBJ2-3; D possibly corresponds to TRBD2 (6 bases). The CDR3 is made up of 14 amino acids. The germline V gene has CDR1 DFQATT and CDR2 SNEGSKA (reference sequence). Trimming removed 3 bases from V and 1 base from J, with 11 bases in between.

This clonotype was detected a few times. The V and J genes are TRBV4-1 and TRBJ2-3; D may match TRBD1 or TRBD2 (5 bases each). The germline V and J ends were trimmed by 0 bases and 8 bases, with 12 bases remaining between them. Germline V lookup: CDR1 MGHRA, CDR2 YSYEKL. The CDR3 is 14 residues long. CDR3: CASSQDVTRGTQYF. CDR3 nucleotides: TGCGCCAGCAGCCAAGATGTGACGAGGGGTACGCAGTATTTT.